This record covers a single T cell receptor beta chain. What it binds is unknown. CDR3 length: 17 residues. Germline V CDR1 and CDR2: WSHSY, SAAADI. The V end lost 3 bases, the J end lost 4 bases, and 21 bases lay between the germline ends. These data belong to a study of persistence of HIV-infected CD4 T cells. Lysates of CMV-infected fibroblasts at approximately 9.4 ug/mL stimulated these cells. CD4+ T cells upregulating both CD40 ligand and CD69 were sorted as responding cells. The immunoSEQ assay was version 4, run in survey mode. The assay was immunoSEQ multiplex PCR, and TCRdb's table has in-frame clones only and misses some. The sample holds approximately 20,000 clones, more than 75% seen once.

The V gene is TRBV10-2, the J gene TRBJ2-5; D may be TRBD2 (6 bases). The receptor comes from an adult man with HIV who was CMV-seropositive. The starting material was CD4+ T cells sorted from PBMCs after roughly 18-hour stimulation, obtained from a patient who received antiretroviral therapy. CDR3 amino acids: CASSERSVGTFGETQYF. The CDR3 region has the DNA TGCGCCAGCAGTGAAAGAAGTGTCGGGACTTTTGGAGAGACCCAGTACTTC.